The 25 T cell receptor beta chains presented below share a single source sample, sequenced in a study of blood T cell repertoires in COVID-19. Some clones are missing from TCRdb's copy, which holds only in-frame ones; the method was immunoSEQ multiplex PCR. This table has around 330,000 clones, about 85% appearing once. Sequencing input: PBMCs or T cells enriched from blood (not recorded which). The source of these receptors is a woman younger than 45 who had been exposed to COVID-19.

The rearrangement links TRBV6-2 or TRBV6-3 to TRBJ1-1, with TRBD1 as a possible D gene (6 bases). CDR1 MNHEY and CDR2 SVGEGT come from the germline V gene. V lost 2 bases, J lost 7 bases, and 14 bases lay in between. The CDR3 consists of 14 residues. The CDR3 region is CASSYPLGAYEAFF. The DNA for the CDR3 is TGTGCCAGCAGTTACCCCCTGGGGGCCTATGAAGCTTTCTTT.

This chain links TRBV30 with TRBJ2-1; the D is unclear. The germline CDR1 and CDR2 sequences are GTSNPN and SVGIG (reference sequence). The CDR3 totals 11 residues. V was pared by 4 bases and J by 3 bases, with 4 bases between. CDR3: CAWTVYNEQFF. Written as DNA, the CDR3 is TGTGCCTGGACAGTCTACAATGAGCAGTTCTTC. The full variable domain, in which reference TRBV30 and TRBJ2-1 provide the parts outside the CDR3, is SQTIHQWPATLVQPVGSPLSLECTVEGTSNPNLYWYRQAAGRGLQLLFYSVGIGQISSEVPQNLSASRPQDRQFILSSKKLLLSDSGFYLCAWTVYNEQFFGPGTRLTVL.

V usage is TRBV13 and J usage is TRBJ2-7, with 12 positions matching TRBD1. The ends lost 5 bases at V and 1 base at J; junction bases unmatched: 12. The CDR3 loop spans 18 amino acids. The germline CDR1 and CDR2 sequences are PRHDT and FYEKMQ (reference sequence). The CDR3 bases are TGTGCCAGCAGCCCCTTTGGAGGGACAGGGGGCGTTTCCTACGAGCAGTACTTC. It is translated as CASSPFGGTGGVSYEQYF.

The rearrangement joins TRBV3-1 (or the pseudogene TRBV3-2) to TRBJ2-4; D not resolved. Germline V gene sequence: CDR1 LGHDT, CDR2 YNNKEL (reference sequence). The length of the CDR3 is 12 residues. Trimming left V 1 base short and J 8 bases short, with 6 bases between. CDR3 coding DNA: TGTGCCAGCAGCCAAGTTCAGGACATTCAGTACTTC. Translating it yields CASSQVQDIQYF.

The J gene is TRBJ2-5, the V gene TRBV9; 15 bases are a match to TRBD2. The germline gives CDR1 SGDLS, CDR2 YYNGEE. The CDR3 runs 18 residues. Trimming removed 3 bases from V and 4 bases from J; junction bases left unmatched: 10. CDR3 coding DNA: TGTGCCAGCAGCGATCGGACTAGCGGGGGGGTTGGTGGAGAGACCCAGTACTTC. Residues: CASSDRTSGGVGGETQYF.

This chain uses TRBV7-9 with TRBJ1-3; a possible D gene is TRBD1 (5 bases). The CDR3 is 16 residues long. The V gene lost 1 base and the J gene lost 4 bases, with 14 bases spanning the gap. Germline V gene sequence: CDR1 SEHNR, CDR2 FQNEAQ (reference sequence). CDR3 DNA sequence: TGTGCCAGCAGCTTAGAAGGGGCAGGATTCGGAAACACCATATATTTT. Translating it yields CASSLEGAGFGNTIYF.

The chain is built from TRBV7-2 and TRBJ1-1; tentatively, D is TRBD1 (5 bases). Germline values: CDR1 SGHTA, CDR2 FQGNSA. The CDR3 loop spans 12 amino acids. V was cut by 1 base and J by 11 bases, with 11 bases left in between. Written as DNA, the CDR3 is TGTGCCAGCAGCTTAGAGCAGGGCTGGGCTTTCTTT. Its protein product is CASSLEQGWAFF.

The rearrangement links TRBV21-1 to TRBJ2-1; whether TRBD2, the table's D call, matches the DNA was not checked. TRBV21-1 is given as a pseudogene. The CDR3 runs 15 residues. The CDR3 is CASSKASGSGNEQFF. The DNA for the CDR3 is TGTGCCAGCAGCAAGGCTAGCGGGAGTGGTAATGAGCAGTTCTTC.

The CDR3 reads CASSQERGSGRAGNEQFF. The CDR3, as DNA: TGTGCCAGCAGCCAAGAAAGGGGTAGCGGGAGGGCGGGCAATGAGCAGTTCTTC. The J gene is TRBJ2-1, the V gene TRBV3-1 (or the pseudogene TRBV3-2); 11 bases line up with TRBD2. This CDR3 is built from 18 residues. Germline V gene lookup returns CDR1 LGHDT and CDR2 YNNKEL (reference sequence). The V and J ends lost 0 bases and 6 bases, in that order; junction bases with no gene match: 10.

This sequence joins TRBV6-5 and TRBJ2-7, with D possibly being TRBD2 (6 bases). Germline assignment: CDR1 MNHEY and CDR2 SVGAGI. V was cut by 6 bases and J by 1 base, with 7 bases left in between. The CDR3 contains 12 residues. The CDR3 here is CASRRGSYEQYF. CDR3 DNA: TGTGCCAGCAGGCGGGGTTCCTACGAGCAGTACTTC.

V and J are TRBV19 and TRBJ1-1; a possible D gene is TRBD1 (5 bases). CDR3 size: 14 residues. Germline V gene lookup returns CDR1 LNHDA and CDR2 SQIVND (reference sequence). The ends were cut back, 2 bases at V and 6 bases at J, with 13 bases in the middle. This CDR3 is CASSIIRPGAEAFF. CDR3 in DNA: TGTGCCAGTAGTATAATTCGGCCGGGGGCTGAAGCTTTCTTT.

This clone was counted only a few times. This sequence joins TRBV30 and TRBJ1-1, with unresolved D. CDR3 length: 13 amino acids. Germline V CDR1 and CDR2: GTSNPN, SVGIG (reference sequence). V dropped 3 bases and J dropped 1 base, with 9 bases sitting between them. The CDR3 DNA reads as TGTGCCTGGAGGTTGGCAACGAACACTGAAGCTTTCTTT. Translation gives CAWRLATNTEAFF.

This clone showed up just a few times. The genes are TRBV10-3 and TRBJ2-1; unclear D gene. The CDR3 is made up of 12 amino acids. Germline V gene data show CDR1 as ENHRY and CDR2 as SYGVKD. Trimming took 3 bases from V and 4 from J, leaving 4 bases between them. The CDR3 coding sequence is TGTGCCATCAGTGATTCTTACAATGAGCAGTTCTTC. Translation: CAISDSYNEQFF.

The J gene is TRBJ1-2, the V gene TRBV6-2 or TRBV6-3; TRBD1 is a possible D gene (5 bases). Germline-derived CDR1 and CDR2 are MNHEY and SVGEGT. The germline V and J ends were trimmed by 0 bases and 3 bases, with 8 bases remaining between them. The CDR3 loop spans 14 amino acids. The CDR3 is CASSYSTVYYGYTF. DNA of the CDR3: TGTGCCAGCAGTTACTCGACAGTGTACTATGGCTACACCTTC.

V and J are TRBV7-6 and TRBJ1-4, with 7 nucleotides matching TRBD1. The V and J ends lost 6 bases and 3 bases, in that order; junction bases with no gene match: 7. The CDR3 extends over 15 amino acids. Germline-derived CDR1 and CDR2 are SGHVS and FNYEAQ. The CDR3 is CASRLRGQSNEKLFF. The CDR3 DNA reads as TGTGCCAGCAGGTTAAGGGGGCAGTCTAATGAAAAACTGTTTTTT.

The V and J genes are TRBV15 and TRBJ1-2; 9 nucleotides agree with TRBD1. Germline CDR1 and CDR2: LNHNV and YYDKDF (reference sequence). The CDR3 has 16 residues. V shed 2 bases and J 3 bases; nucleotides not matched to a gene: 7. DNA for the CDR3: TGTGCCACCAGCAGACCGGACAGGGGAGGTGACTATGGCTACACCTTC. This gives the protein CATSRPDRGGDYGYTF.

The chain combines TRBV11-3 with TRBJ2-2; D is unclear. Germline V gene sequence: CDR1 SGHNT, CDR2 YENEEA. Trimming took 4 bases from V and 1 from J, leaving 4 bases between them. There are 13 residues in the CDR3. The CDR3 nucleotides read TGTGCCAGCAGCTGGCAGAACACCGGGGAGCTGTTTTTT. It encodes CASSWQNTGELFF.

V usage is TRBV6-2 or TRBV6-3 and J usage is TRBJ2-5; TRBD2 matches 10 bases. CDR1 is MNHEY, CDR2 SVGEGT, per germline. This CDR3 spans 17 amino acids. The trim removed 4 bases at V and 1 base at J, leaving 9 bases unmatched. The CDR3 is CASSFRGAGGLQETQYF. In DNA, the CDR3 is TGTGCCAGCAGTTTCCGGGGAGCGGGGGGGCTCCAAGAGACCCAGTACTTC.

CDR3 sequence: CASSQGEYRRVNYGYTF. The CDR3 DNA is TGTGCCAGCAGCCAAGGAGAGTACAGGCGAGTGAACTATGGCTACACCTTC. The chain links TRBV3-1 (or the pseudogene TRBV3-2) to TRBJ1-2; perhaps TRBD1 as D (5 bases). The CDR3 covers 17 residues. Trimming cost V 1 base and J 2 bases, with 17 bases left between them. Germline assignment: CDR1 LGHDT and CDR2 YNNKEL (reference sequence).

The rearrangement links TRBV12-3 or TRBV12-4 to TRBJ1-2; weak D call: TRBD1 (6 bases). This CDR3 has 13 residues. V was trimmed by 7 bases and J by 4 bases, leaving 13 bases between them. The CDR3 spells CASTSGGGYGYTF. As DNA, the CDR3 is TGTGCCAGCACCTCTGGGGGCGGCTATGGCTACACCTTC.

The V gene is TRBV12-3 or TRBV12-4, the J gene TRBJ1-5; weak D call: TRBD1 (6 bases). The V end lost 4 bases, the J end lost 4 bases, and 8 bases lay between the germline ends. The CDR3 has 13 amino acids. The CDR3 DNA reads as TGTGCCAGCAGTTCAGGGGATAATCAGCCCCAGCATTTT. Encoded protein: CASSSGDNQPQHF.

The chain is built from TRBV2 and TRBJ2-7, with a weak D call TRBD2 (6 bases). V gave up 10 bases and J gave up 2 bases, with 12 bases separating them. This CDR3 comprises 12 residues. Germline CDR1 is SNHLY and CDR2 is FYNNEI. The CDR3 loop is CATRDSPYEQYF. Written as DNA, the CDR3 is TGTGCCACCAGGGACTCCCCCTACGAGCAGTACTTC.

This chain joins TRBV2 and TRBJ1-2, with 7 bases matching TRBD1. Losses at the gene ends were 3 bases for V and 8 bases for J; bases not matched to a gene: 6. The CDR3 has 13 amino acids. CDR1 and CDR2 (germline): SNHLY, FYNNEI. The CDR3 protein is CASSDMTGYGYTF. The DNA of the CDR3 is TGTGCCAGCAGTGACATGACAGGGTACGGCTACACCTTC.

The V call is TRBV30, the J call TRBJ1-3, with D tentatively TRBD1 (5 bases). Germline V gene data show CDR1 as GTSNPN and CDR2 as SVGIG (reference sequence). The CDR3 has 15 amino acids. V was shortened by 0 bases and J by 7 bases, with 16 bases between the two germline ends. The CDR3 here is CAWSVLIKKGNTIYF. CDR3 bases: TGTGCCTGGAGTGTACTCATTAAAAAGGGGAACACCATATATTTT.

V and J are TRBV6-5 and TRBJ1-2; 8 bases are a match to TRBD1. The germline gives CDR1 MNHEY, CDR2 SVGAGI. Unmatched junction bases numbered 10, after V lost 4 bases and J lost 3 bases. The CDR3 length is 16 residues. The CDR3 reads CASSSIRAGGDYGYTF. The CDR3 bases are TGTGCCAGCAGTTCCATTCGTGCAGGGGGCGACTATGGCTACACCTTC.